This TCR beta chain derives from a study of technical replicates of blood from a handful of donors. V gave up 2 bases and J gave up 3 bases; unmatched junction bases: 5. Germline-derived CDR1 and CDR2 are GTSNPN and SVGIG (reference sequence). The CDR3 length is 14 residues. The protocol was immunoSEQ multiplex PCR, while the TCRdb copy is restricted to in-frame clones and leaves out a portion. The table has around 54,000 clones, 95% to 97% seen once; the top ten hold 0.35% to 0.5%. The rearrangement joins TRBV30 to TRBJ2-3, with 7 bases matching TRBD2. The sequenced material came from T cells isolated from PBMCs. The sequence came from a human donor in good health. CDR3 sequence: CAWSLGLDTDTQYF. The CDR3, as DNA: TGTGCCTGGAGTCTTGGACTAGATACAGATACGCAGTATTTT.